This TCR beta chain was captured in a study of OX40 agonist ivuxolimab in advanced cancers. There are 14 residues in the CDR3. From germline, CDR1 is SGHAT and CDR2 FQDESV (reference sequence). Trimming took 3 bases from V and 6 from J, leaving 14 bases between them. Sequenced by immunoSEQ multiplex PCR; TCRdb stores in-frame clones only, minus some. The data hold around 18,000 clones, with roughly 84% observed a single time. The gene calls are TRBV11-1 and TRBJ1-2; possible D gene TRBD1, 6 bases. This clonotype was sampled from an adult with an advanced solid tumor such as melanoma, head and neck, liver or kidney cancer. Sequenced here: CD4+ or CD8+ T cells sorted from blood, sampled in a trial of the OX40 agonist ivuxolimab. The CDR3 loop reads CASSFRGGRDGYTF. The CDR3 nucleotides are TGTGCCAGCAGCTTCCGAGGGGGACGGGATGGCTACACCTTC.